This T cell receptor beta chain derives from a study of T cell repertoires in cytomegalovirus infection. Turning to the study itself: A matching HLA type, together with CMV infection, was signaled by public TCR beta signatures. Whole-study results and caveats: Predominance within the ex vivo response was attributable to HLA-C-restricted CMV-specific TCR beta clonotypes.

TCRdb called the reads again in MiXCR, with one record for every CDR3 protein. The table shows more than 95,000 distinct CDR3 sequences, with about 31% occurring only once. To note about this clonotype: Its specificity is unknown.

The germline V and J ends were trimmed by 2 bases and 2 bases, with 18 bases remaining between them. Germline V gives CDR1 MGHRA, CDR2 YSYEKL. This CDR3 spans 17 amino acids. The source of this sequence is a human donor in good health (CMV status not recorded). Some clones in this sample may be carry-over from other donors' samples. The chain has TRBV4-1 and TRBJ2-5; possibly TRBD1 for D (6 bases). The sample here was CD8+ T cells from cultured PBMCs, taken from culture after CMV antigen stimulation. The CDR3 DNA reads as TGCGCCAGCAGCCAAAGGTGGGCCCGGACAGAGCAAGAGACCCAGTACTTC. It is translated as CASSQRWARTEQETQYF.